Following are 21 T cell receptor beta chains from one sample sequenced in a study of blood T cell repertoires in COVID-19. Assay used: immunoSEQ multiplex PCR; TCRdb lists only in-frame clones, some missing. The repertoire holds around 390,000 clones, with about 83% as singletons. The specimen was PBMCs or T cells enriched from blood (not recorded which). These receptors all come from a woman in her forties or fifties who had recovered from COVID-19.

V usage is TRBV5-8 and J usage is TRBJ1-1; tentative D call: TRBD1 (5 bases). The CDR3 has 16 residues. The germline V and J ends were trimmed by 3 bases and 3 bases, with 18 bases remaining between them. Germline lookup yields CDR1 SGHTS and CDR2 YDEGEE. The CDR3: CASSSRQGPPDTEAFF. CDR3 sequence (DNA): TGTGCCAGCAGCTCGCGGCAGGGTCCCCCGGACACTGAAGCTTTCTTT.

The rearrangement joins TRBV7-8 to TRBJ1-5; 7 bases are a match to TRBD1. Germline lookup yields CDR1 SGHVS and CDR2 FQNEAQ. Unmatched junction bases numbered 0, after V lost 5 bases and J lost 2 bases. This CDR3 has 13 amino acids. CDR3: CASSGTGNQPQHF. The DNA for the CDR3 is TGTGCCAGCAGCGGGACAGGCAATCAGCCCCAGCATTTT.

The rearrangement joins TRBV19 to TRBJ1-5; D is unclear. The germline CDR1 and CDR2 sequences are LNHDA and SQIVND (reference sequence). Trimming took 1 base from V and 0 from J, leaving 7 bases between them. The CDR3 has 15 residues. The CDR3 region is CASSIGLYSNQPQHF. The DNA of the CDR3 is TGTGCCAGTAGTATAGGGCTTTATAGCAATCAGCCCCAGCATTTT.

The rearrangement joins TRBV7-2 to TRBJ1-1; D uncertain. Trimming pared 2 bases from V and 4 bases from J, leaving 20 bases between. The V gene's germline CDR1 is SGHTA and CDR2 FQGNSA. The CDR3 has 17 residues. Here the CDR3 reads CASSLSGTGRGTTEAFF. In DNA form, the CDR3 reads TGTGCCAGCAGCTTATCGGGAACGGGTCGCGGAACCACTGAAGCTTTCTTT.

The chain uses TRBV3-1 (or the pseudogene TRBV3-2) and TRBJ2-7; 7 bases align to TRBD1. Germline trimming cut 5 bases from V and 3 bases from J; bases unmatched to any gene: 4. The CDR3 is 13 amino acids. Per germline, CDR1 LGHDT and CDR2 YNNKEL (reference sequence). The CDR3 protein is CASSYYRGYEQYF. The CDR3 coding sequence is TGTGCCAGCAGCTACTACAGGGGCTACGAGCAGTACTTC.

The gene calls are TRBV19 and TRBJ1-3; D unclear. V was shortened by 6 bases and J by 0 bases, with 12 bases between the two germline ends. The length of the CDR3 is 15 residues. The V gene's germline CDR1 is LNHDA and CDR2 SQIVND (reference sequence). The CDR3 DNA reads as TGTGCCAGTAGCCTAGACCCTCACTCTGGAAACACCATATATTTT. It codes for CASSLDPHSGNTIYF.

DNA for the CDR3: TGTGCCAGCAGGCTAGCGGGGGCGCTTTCAGAGACCCAGTACTTC. It codes for CASRLAGALSETQYF. The chain recombines TRBV27 with TRBJ2-5, with 10 nucleotides matching TRBD2. The CDR3 loop spans 15 amino acids. Trimming took 6 bases from V and 4 from J; bases not matched to a gene: 8. The germline CDR1 and CDR2 sequences are MNHEY and SMNVEV (reference sequence).

The J gene is TRBJ1-6, the V gene TRBV19, with D unclear. V dropped 10 bases and J dropped 7 bases, with 17 bases sitting between them. The CDR3 totals 14 residues. Germline CDR1 LNHDA, CDR2 SQIVND (reference sequence). The CDR3 loop is CATQEVEENSPLHF. The CDR3 DNA reads TGTGCCACCCAAGAAGTAGAGGAGAATTCACCCCTCCACTTT. The full variable domain, in which reference TRBV19 and TRBJ1-6 provide the parts outside the CDR3, is DGGITQSPKYLFRKEGQNVTLSCEQNLNHDAMYWYRQDPGQGLRLIYYSQIVNDFQKGDIAEGYSVSREKKESFPLTVTSAQKNPTAFYLCATQEVEENSPLHFGNGTRLTVT.

This chain joins TRBV6-4 and TRBJ1-1, with 7 bases identical to TRBD1. This CDR3 has 13 amino acids. Germline CDR1 is MRHNA and CDR2 is SNTAGT. Trimming took 4 bases from V and 4 from J; bases not matched to a gene: 3. Here the CDR3 reads CASSAHRGTEAFF. The CDR3 DNA reads as TGTGCCAGCAGTGCCCACAGGGGCACTGAAGCTTTCTTT.

With respect to this clone: Its ends do not fully match the called genes, so a read error is possible. The J gene is TRBJ2-3, the V gene TRBV11-3; D assignment may be TRBD1 or TRBD2 (8 bases each). The CDR3 consists of 14 residues. Germline V gene data show CDR1 as SGHNT and CDR2 as YENEEA. The CDR3 nucleotides are TGTGCCAGCAGTTTAGCGGGACAGGCAGATACGCAGTATTTT. Its protein product is CASSLAGQADTQYF.

This clone was observed a few times. This chain links TRBV3-1 (or the pseudogene TRBV3-2) with TRBJ1-1; no reliable D call. The CDR3 sequence is 11 residues long. Germline CDR1 reads LGHDT; CDR2 reads YNNKEL (reference sequence). V lost 7 bases and J 3 bases, leaving 6 bases between the germline ends. The DNA for the CDR3 is TGTGCCAGCAAGAGGGACACTGAAGCTTTCTTT. It yields the protein CASKRDTEAFF.

This clone was counted between two and nine times. The chain is built from TRBV6-1 and TRBJ1-3; tentative D call: TRBD1 (6 bases). The CDR3 totals 15 residues. Germline V lookup: CDR1 MNHNS, CDR2 SASEGT. V was cut by 1 base and J by 3 bases, with 10 bases left in between. This CDR3 reads CASSEVQGFGNTIYF. CDR3 nucleotide sequence: TGTGCCAGCAGTGAAGTTCAGGGGTTTGGAAACACCATATATTTT.

CDR3 loop: CASSLTDTDTQYF. The CDR3 nucleotides are TGTGCCAGCAGCTTGACAGACACAGATACGCAGTATTTT. The rearrangement links TRBV6-4 to TRBJ2-3, with TRBD1 as a possible D gene (5 bases). Trimming cost V 6 bases and J 2 bases, with 9 bases left between them. This CDR3 is built from 13 residues. Germline V gene sequence: CDR1 MRHNA, CDR2 SNTAGT.

This clone appeared once. The chain employs TRBV18 and TRBJ1-3, with D hard to call. Trimming took off 4 bases at V and 0 bases at J, with 7 bases between the two ends. Germline V gene sequence: CDR1 KGHSH, CDR2 LQKENI. The length of the CDR3 is 14 residues. CDR3: CASSLQDSGNTIYF. CDR3 in DNA: TGTGCCAGCTCACTTCAGGACTCTGGAAACACCATATATTTT.

The chain carries TRBV7-9 and TRBJ1-1, with D maybe TRBD1 (6 bases). Germline lookup yields CDR1 SEHNR and CDR2 FQNEAQ (reference sequence). V was cut by 2 bases and J by 5 bases, with 15 bases left in between. This CDR3 has 15 residues. CDR3 bases: TGTGCCAGCAGCTTAATTATCCAGGGGTTTACTGAAGCTTTCTTT. Its translation is CASSLIIQGFTEAFF.

Turning to this clone: Other DNA sequences in the sample encode the same CDR3. The chain recombines TRBV7-9 with TRBJ1-1; the D is unclear. CDR3 length: 13 residues. Germline V CDR1 and CDR2: SEHNR, FQNEAQ (reference sequence). V lost 6 bases and J lost 1, with 9 bases in between. CDR3 bases: TGTGCCAGCAGTCCGCGGGGGAACACTGAAGCTTTCTTT. This translates into CASSPRGNTEAFF.

This clone was counted only a few times. The V gene is TRBV18, the J gene TRBJ1-2; 10 bases agree with TRBD1. The CDR3 has 17 residues. Looked up from germline, CDR1 is KGHSH and CDR2 is LQKENI. The V gene end was trimmed by 5 bases and the J gene end by 4 bases; junction bases not matched to a gene: 13. The CDR3 nucleotides are TGTGCCAGCTCAACCCGGGACAGGGGATGGTTGGGCTATGGCTACACCTTC. Its translation is CASSTRDRGWLGYGYTF.

This chain links TRBV4-3 with TRBJ1-2; D is uncertain. Germline lookup yields CDR1 LGHNA and CDR2 YSLEER. The CDR3 consists of 15 residues. The V and J ends lost 1 base and 0 bases respectively, with 9 bases between them. The CDR3 bases are TGCGCCAGCAGCCAAGTGCCGTTAGCTAACTATGGCTACACCTTC. It is translated as CASSQVPLANYGYTF.

The V call is TRBV18, the J call TRBJ2-1; 11 nucleotides agree with TRBD2. This CDR3 is 15 amino acids long. The germline V gene has CDR1 KGHSH and CDR2 LQKENI. The junction had 2 bases not matched to a gene; V was cut back by 3 bases and J by 4 bases. Written as DNA, the CDR3 is TGTGCCAGCTCACCCGCTAGCGGGGGGTACAATGAGCAGTTCTTC. It codes for CASSPASGGYNEQFF.

Only one count was recorded for this clone. The chain links TRBV3-1 (or the pseudogene TRBV3-2) to TRBJ1-5, with D perhaps TRBD1 (5 bases). This CDR3 region has 12 residues. V dropped 1 base and J dropped 9 bases, with 7 bases sitting between them. Germline loops: CDR1 LGHDT, CDR2 YNNKEL (reference sequence). CDR3 sequence: CASSQVQGPQHF. CDR3 coding DNA: TGTGCCAGCAGCCAAGTTCAGGGGCCCCAGCATTTT.

V gene TRBV4-2 combines with J gene TRBJ1-2, with TRBD1 matching over 9 bases. Germline CDR1 LGHNA, CDR2 YNFKEQ. The CDR3 has 17 amino acids. V lost 2 bases, J lost 2 bases, and 9 bases stayed unmatched. The DNA for the CDR3 is TGTGCCAGCAGCCAACGAAGTGGGGACAGGGACAACTATGGCTACACCTTC. This translates into CASSQRSGDRDNYGYTF.